This is a list of T cell receptor beta chains from one sample in a study of blood T cell repertoires in COVID-19. TCRdb's copy holds only in-frame clones and misses some; the assay was immunoSEQ multiplex PCR. The sample includes approximately 260,000 clones, approximately 83% of them seen just once. The sample comprised peripheral blood. The receptors were gathered from a woman in her 70s with acute or convalescent COVID-19. The CDR3 runs from the conserved cysteine through the conserved F or W. A D gene is named only where the DNA matches it firmly. Rows may omit the clone size; those that give it use once, few, many or a size class.

D gene	V gene	clone size	J gene	CDR3 protein	CDR3 DNA
TRBD1	TRBV6-5	-	TRBJ1-3	CASRRGPSSGNTIYF	TGTGCCAGCCGGAGGGGGCCGAGCTCTGGAAACACCATATATTTT
-	TRBV7-9	-	TRBJ2-5	CASSLLLAQETQYF	TGTGCCAGCAGCTTACTCCTAGCGCAAGAGACCCAGTACTTC
-	TRBV19	-	TRBJ1-2	CASNPEGANYGYTF	TGTGCCAGTAACCCGGAGGGCGCTAACTATGGCTACACCTTC
TRBD1	TRBV4-1	-	TRBJ1-2	CASSPRTGTNYGYTF	TGCGCCAGCAGCCCCAGGACAGGGACTAACTATGGCTACACCTTC
-	TRBV5-1	-	TRBJ2-1	CASSLDTSYNEQFF	TGCGCCAGCAGCTTAGACACATCCTACAATGAGCAGTTCTTC
-	TRBV5-1	-	TRBJ2-6	CASSLVRLSGANVLTF	TGCGCCAGCAGCTTGGTGCGGCTCTCTGGGGCCAACGTCCTGACTTTC
TRBD1	TRBV4-1	-	TRBJ2-7	CASSQGTGGPYEQYF	TGCGCCAGCAGCCAGGGGACAGGGGGTCCCTACGAGCAGTACTTC
-	TRBV11-2	-	TRBJ2-3	CASSLAGDTQYF	TGTGCCAGCAGCTTAGCAGGGGATACGCAGTATTTT
-	TRBV12-3/TRBV12-4	-	TRBJ1-3	CASRYTGNTIYF	TGTGCCAGCAGATATACTGGAAACACCATATATTTT
-	TRBV5-1	once	TRBJ1-1	CASSQGHSMNTEAFF	TGCGCCAGCAGCCAAGGACACAGCATGAACACTGAAGCTTTCTTT
-	TRBV11-1	-	TRBJ1-1	CASSSRELGTEAFF	TGTGCCAGCAGCTCCAGGGAATTGGGCACTGAAGCTTTCTTT
-	TRBV7-9	-	TRBJ1-1	CASSLGGGNTEAFF	TGTGCCAGCAGCTTAGGCGGTGGGAACACTGAAGCTTTCTTT
-	TRBV25-1	-	TRBJ1-1	CASGPRGAFF	TGTGCCAGCGGGCCCCGGGGAGCTTTCTTT
-	TRBV7-9	-	TRBJ2-3	CASSKDSNFDTQYF	TGTGCCAGCAGCAAGGACTCCAACTTCGATACGCAGTATTTT
TRBD1	TRBV6-5	once	TRBJ1-5	CASSYSDRGQPQHF	TGTGCCAGCAGTTACTCCGACAGGGGGCAGCCCCAGCATTTT
TRBD2	TRBV5-4	-	TRBJ2-2	CASSLLSGGDTGELFF	TGTGCCAGCAGCTTGTTGAGCGGGGGCGACACCGGGGAGCTGTTTTTT
TRBD1	TRBV27	-	TRBJ1-1	CASSYRGHTEAFF	TGTGCCAGCAGTTACAGGGGGCACACTGAAGCTTTCTTT
TRBD1	TRBV6-6	-	TRBJ1-2	CASSGSLGTGRDYDNGYTF	TGTGCCAGCAGTGGATCTCTAGGGACAGGGAGGGACTATGACAATGGCTACACCTTC
-	TRBV2	few	TRBJ1-5	CASSPPGQRNQPQHF	TGTGCCAGCAGTCCACCGGGACAACGCAATCAGCCCCAGCATTTT
-	TRBV4-1	-	TRBJ1-6	CASSPTGLLPLGSPLHF	TGCGCCAGCAGCCCAACGGGATTGCTGCCCCTGGGTTCACCCCTCCACTTT
-	TRBV5-4	-	TRBJ2-7	CASSPGGGSEREQYF	TGTGCCAGCAGCCCCGGTGGTGGCTCGGAGCGCGAGCAGTACTTC
-	TRBV28	-	TRBJ1-5	CASSPGGWQPQHF	TGTGCCAGCAGTCCGGGGGGGTGGCAGCCCCAGCATTTT
TRBD1	TRBV5-8	-	TRBJ1-2	CASSLRTGDYGYTF	TGTGCCAGCAGCTTGCGGACAGGAGACTATGGCTACACCTTC
TRBD2	TRBV4-2	-	TRBJ2-7	CASSQGAGGKYEQYF	TGTGCCAGCAGCCAAGGGGCGGGGGGCAAGTACGAGCAGTACTTC
-	TRBV19	few	TRBJ1-5	CASRSREGDNQPQHF	TGTGCCAGTAGAAGTCGGGAGGGGGACAATCAGCCCCAGCATTTT
TRBD1	TRBV19	-	TRBJ1-1	CASRTWDSRGNTEAFF	TGTGCCAGTAGGACCTGGGACAGCCGGGGGAACACTGAAGCTTTCTTT
-	TRBV10-3	-	TRBJ1-5	CAPLNGCNQPQHF	TGTGCCCCCCTAAATGGTTGCAATCAGCCCCAGCATTTT
TRBD1	TRBV3-1/TRBV3-2	-	TRBJ1-1	CASSLSGQVGNTEAFF	TGTGCCAGCAGCCTTTCGGGACAGGTAGGGAACACTGAAGCTTTCTTT
TRBD1	TRBV3-1/TRBV3-2	-	TRBJ2-3	CASSQRDSAQYF	TGTGCCAGCAGCCAACGGGACAGCGCGCAGTATTTT
-	TRBV7-8	once	TRBJ2-3	CASSLGRGASTDTQYF	TGTGCCAGCAGCTTAGGTCGGGGGGCCTCCACAGATACGCAGTATTTT
TRBD1	TRBV5-1	-	TRBJ2-7	CASSTRTGREDEQYF	TGCGCCAGCAGCACCCGGACAGGCCGCGAAGACGAGCAGTACTTC
TRBD1	TRBV30	few	TRBJ1-6	CAWRDREGSPLHF	TGTGCCTGGCGTGACAGGGAGGGATCACCCCTCCACTTT
-	TRBV11-2	-	TRBJ2-3	CASSLQGGADTQYF	TGTGCCAGCAGCCTCCAGGGAGGCGCAGATACGCAGTATTTT
-	TRBV29-1	-	TRBJ2-1	CSVALTYNEQFF	TGCAGCGTTGCACTGACCTACAATGAGCAGTTCTTC
TRBD1	TRBV7-8	-	TRBJ1-2	CASSLGRGRSGGYTF	TGTGCCAGCAGCTTAGGGAGGGGGCGGTCTGGCGGCTACACCTTC
-	TRBV4-1	-	TRBJ1-4	CASSHPGEKLFF	TGCGCCAGCAGCCATCCCGGGGAAAAACTGTTTTTT
TRBD1	TRBV6-5	-	TRBJ2-2	CASKTLQGHTGELFF	TGTGCCAGCAAAACGTTACAGGGGCACACCGGGGAGCTGTTTTTT